This T cell receptor (beta chain) came from a study of blood T cell repertoires in COVID-19 (dated by TCRdb to about 2020). As for the study more broadly: Samples covering the acute and convalescent phases of COVID-19 were provided by collaborators in the United States, Italy and Spain. The prospective study material was composed of cDNA or gDNA derived from T cells, B-cell-depleted T cells, or PBMCs. The dataset comprised deeply sampled blood TCRbeta repertoires from subjects exposed to, actively infected with, or recovered from COVID-19. The repertoires were released in a freely available public database intended as a resource for research on the immune response to SARS-CoV-2. Samples came from the ongoing ImmuneRACE study (first 160 participants) plus 1,254 subjects from 6 global collaborators. The sample metadata nearly always contained a de-identified subject ID, COVID-19 status, age in years and sex. Where available, HLA class I and class II types were obtained from metadata supplied by the sample provider rather than from assay-based typing. The paper as a whole reports these results and caveats: Clinical and demographic metadata were provided uncurated, with the amount varying by source and participant.

TCRbeta CDR3 regions were amplified from genomic DNA by means of the immunoSEQ Assay, a bias-controlled multiplex PCR. As for the original processing: Nucleated cell counts per sample were estimated from amplification of reference gene primers within the assay. To quantify the absolute abundance of each unique TCRbeta CDR3 rearrangement, sequence reads were collapsed and filtered. For each sample, productive Simpson clonality was calculated as the square root of Simpson's diversity index over productive rearrangements. The table comes from immuneACCESS by way of TCRdb, which keeps in-frame sequences with V and J called. Part of the clones is missing from these tables; in studies checked, under half for an unresolved V gene and the rest for unknown reasons. V, J and clone size are those of that table, while D and trimming were read from the DNA. The sample table holds just over 650,000 clones, of which 85% to 90% were seen once. The leading ten clones occupy under 0.3% of the sample.

In the case of this clone: Its binding antigen is unknown. Within one base of it there is no much larger clone, and no base qualities were kept.

In the germline V gene (reference sequence), CDR1 corresponds to MNHNY and CDR2 to SVGAGI. V is cut by 5 bases and J by 2 bases, and the space between the germline ends is 19 bases. From the cysteine through the phenylalanine, the CDR3 covers 17 amino acids. Only CDR3 DNA remains: 51 bases, in frame from the first base. Whole blood was collected in K2EDTA tubes by collaborating institutions according to the institutions' own protocols. Collaborator samples were shipped for TCRbeta analysis as frozen whole blood, isolated PBMCs, or DNA extracted from either sample type. The TCR was taken from a young woman with acute or convalescent COVID-19. The rearrangement combines TRBV6-6 with TRBJ1-3; the D gene remains uncertain. Sample: peripheral blood. CDR3 reads: CASSPRIGNSAGNTIYF. The nucleotide sequence reads TGTGCCAGCAGTCCCCGCATCGGGAACTCTGCTGGAAACACCATATATTTT.